This entry lists 28 T cell receptor beta chains sequenced from one sample in a study of cytomegalovirus exposure and HLA in healthy donors. PCR was performed using 60 Vbeta and 13 Jbeta primers. TCRdb's copy holds only in-frame clones and misses some; the assay was immunoSEQ multiplex PCR. The sample lists about 130,000 clones; roughly 80% were seen once. The specimen sequenced was PBMCs. These receptors all stem from a man aged 30 to 45 in good health and CMV-seronegative.

This chain connects TRBV5-1 to TRBJ2-1, with TRBD2 matching over 8 bases. From germline, CDR1 is SGHRS and CDR2 YFSETQ. The CDR3 has 14 residues. V lost 5 bases to trimming and J lost 4 bases; unmatched junction nucleotides: 5. CDR3 in amino acids: CASSPSGGYNEQFF. The CDR3 DNA follows: TGCGCCAGCAGTCCGTCGGGGGGGTACAATGAGCAGTTCTTC.

V usage is TRBV9 and J usage is TRBJ1-1, with TRBD1 matching over 7 bases. Germline CDR1 and CDR2: SGDLS and YYNGEE. V was clipped by 4 bases and J by 0 bases; unmatched bases: 6. This CDR3 comprises 15 residues. The DNA for the CDR3 is TGTGCCAGCAGCCCGCGGGACAGATTGAACACTGAAGCTTTCTTT. Its protein product is CASSPRDRLNTEAFF.

The table lists this clone with a count of one. The chain carries TRBV19 and TRBJ2-3; D may be TRBD2 (5 bases). Germline V lookup: CDR1 LNHDA, CDR2 SQIVND (reference sequence). V was cut by 4 bases and J by 5 bases, with 10 bases left in between. The CDR3 is made up of 13 amino acids. CDR3 region: CASSKRSGDTQYF. The CDR3 DNA is TGTGCCAGTAGTAAGAGGAGCGGAGATACGCAGTATTTT.

This chain's CDR3 is CAGQSSDYGYTF. Written as DNA, the CDR3 is TGTGCAGGACAATCCTCCGACTATGGCTACACCTTC. The chain carries TRBV19 and TRBJ1-2; weak D call: TRBD1 (5 bases). Germline lookup yields CDR1 LNHDA and CDR2 SQIVND (reference sequence). The CDR3 is made up of 12 amino acids.

This CDR3 reads CASEQGGAQGTEAFF. The DNA for the CDR3 is TGTGCCAGCGAACAGGGGGGGGCGCAGGGCACTGAAGCTTTCTTT. The chain uses TRBV5-4 and TRBJ1-1; TRBD1 agrees at 8 bases. The CDR3 contains 15 residues. Germline assignment: CDR1 SGHNT and CDR2 YYREEE (reference sequence). The V segment lost 7 bases and the J segment 4 bases; nucleotides outside the gene matches: 12. Drawing the rest from reference TRBV5-4 and TRBJ1-1, the complete variable domain is ETGVTQSPTHLIKTRGQQVTLRCSSQSGHNTVSWYQQALGQGPQFIFQYYREEENGRGNFPPRFSGLQFPNYSSELNVNALELDDSALYLCASEQGGAQGTEAFFGQGTRLTVV.

J is TRBJ2-1 and V is TRBV9; 9 bases are shared with TRBD2. The germline V gene has CDR1 SGDLS and CDR2 YYNGEE. This CDR3 has 17 residues. Unmatched junction bases numbered 8, after V lost 0 bases and J lost 4 bases. The chain's CDR3 is CASSVEGGLAGYNEQFF. The CDR3 coding sequence is TGTGCCAGCAGCGTAGAGGGGGGGCTAGCGGGGTACAATGAGCAGTTCTTC.

The chain carries TRBV27 and TRBJ2-7; 12 bases match TRBD2. This CDR3 has 14 residues. The ends lost 6 bases at V and 3 bases at J; junction bases unmatched: 3. Germline V lookup: CDR1 MNHEY, CDR2 SMNVEV (reference sequence). The CDR3 DNA sequence: TGTGCCAGCAGACTAGCGGGAGGTCTCTACGAGCAGTACTTC. Its translation: CASRLAGGLYEQYF.

J is TRBJ2-5 and V is TRBV19; 15 nucleotides line up with TRBD2. Germline loops: CDR1 LNHDA, CDR2 SQIVND (reference sequence). Trimming removed 6 bases from V and 5 bases from J; junction bases left unmatched: 7. This CDR3 region has 16 residues. DNA of the CDR3: TGTGCCAGTAGCCGGACTAGCGGGAGGGCCTGGGAGACCCAGTACTTC. Its protein is CASSRTSGRAWETQYF. The complete variable domain, with remaining parts taken from reference TRBV19 and TRBJ2-5, reads DGGITQSPKYLFRKEGQNVTLSCEQNLNHDAMYWYRQDPGQGLRLIYYSQIVNDFQKGDIAEGYSVSREKKESFPLTVTSAQKNPTAFYLCASSRTSGRAWETQYFGPGTRLLVL.

This sequence joins TRBV7-3 and TRBJ2-6; 7 bases line up with TRBD1. With V trimmed by 5 bases and J by 3 bases, 13 bases remained unmatched. This CDR3 contains 18 residues. Per germline, CDR1 SGHTA and CDR2 FQGTGA. The DNA for the CDR3 is TGTGCCAGCAGCCCCCATGGGGCAGGGGGAGTTGGGGCCAACGTCCTGACTTTC. This encodes CASSPHGAGGVGANVLTF. Supplemented by reference TRBV7-3 and TRBJ2-6, the full variable domain reads GAGVSQTPSNKVTEKGKYVELRCDPISGHTALYWYRQSLGQGPEFLIYFQGTGAADDSGLPNDRFFAVRPEGSVSTLKIQRTERGDSAVYLCASSPHGAGGVGANVLTFGAGSRLTVL.

The genes are TRBV7-9 and TRBJ2-5; D not resolved. Near its end, the DNA agrees better with TRBJ2-7, so the J call may be wrong. Germline V CDR1 and CDR2: SEHNR, FQNEAQ (reference sequence). The CDR3 length is 14 residues. Written as DNA, the CDR3 is TGTGCCAGCAGGTCGACGACTTCCTCCTACGAGCAGTACTTC. Translating it yields CASRSTTSSYEQYF.

J is TRBJ2-6 and V is TRBV15; 8 bases map to TRBD2. J gave up 5 bases and V 0 bases, and 15 bases lay outside the gene matches. The CDR3 totals 20 residues. CDR1 LNHNV and CDR2 YYDKDF come from the germline V gene (reference sequence). The CDR3, as DNA: TGTGCCACCAGCAGAGATCCAGGCCCGGGAGGGCCTATTAGGGCCAACGTCCTGACTTTC. It encodes CATSRDPGPGGPIRANVLTF.

This clone was observed a single time. The genes are TRBV7-8 and TRBJ2-1; TRBD2 matches 10 bases. From germline, CDR1 is SGHVS and CDR2 FQNEAQ. Trimming took 5 bases from V and 4 from J; bases not matched to a gene: 11. The CDR3 runs to 17 residues. CDR3 sequence: CASSPTTSGARYNEQFF. The CDR3 region has the DNA TGTGCCAGCAGCCCCACAACTAGCGGGGCCAGATACAATGAGCAGTTCTTC.

With respect to this clone: A read error may account for a junction end that differs from germline. The chain combines TRBV4-1 with TRBJ1-5, with TRBD1 identical over 7 bases. This CDR3 comprises 17 residues. Germline V gene lookup returns CDR1 MGHRA and CDR2 YSYEKL. CDR3 protein: CASSQEQGQGIGQPQNF. The CDR3 region has the DNA TGCGCCAGCAGCCAAGAACAGGGGCAGGGGATTGGTCAGCCCCAGAATTTT.

The rearrangement links TRBV11-3 to TRBJ1-2; 8 bases are shared with TRBD1. The CDR3 has 15 residues. The germline gives CDR1 SGHNT, CDR2 YENEEA. With 4 bases clipped from V and 2 bases from J, the junction kept 6 bases outside the gene matches. The DNA of the CDR3 is TGTGCCAGCAGCTCCCCCGGACAGGGAAACTATGGCTACACCTTC. The encoded protein is CASSSPGQGNYGYTF.

This clone was found a few times. The CDR3 DNA reads as TGTGCCAGCAGTCTAACCGGGACAGACCTCGATGGCTACACCTTC. Its translation: CASSLTGTDLDGYTF. The rearrangement joins TRBV27 to TRBJ1-2, with TRBD1 matching 7 bases. J was trimmed by 6 bases and V by 5 bases; bases with no gene match: 12. Germline V gene sequence: CDR1 MNHEY, CDR2 SMNVEV (reference sequence). The CDR3 has 15 residues.

V and J are TRBV19 and TRBJ2-7; a possible D gene is TRBD2 (5 bases). V gave up 3 bases and J gave up 3 bases, with 9 bases separating them. The CDR3 is 13 residues long. Germline assignment: CDR1 LNHDA and CDR2 SQIVND (reference sequence). The chain's CDR3 is CASSIRGDYEQYF. CDR3 sequence (DNA): TGTGCCAGTAGTATCCGGGGAGACTACGAGCAGTACTTC.

The V gene is TRBV19, the J gene TRBJ2-5; the match to TRBD1 covers 10 bases. This CDR3 contains 15 residues. V was pared by 1 base and J by 1 base, with 0 bases of the junction left unmatched. Germline values: CDR1 LNHDA, CDR2 SQIVND (reference sequence). Here the CDR3 DNA reads TGTGCCAGTAGTATAGGACAGGGGGCCCAAGAGACCCAGTACTTC. Protein product: CASSIGQGAQETQYF.

There are a few counts of this clone. This sequence joins TRBV6-5 and TRBJ1-5; TRBD1 aligns across 7 bases. The CDR3 totals 14 residues. Germline V CDR1 and CDR2: MNHEY, SVGAGI. After removal of 6 bases from V and 6 bases from J, the junction contained 8 bases not matched to a gene. CDR3 protein: CASSPDRAGQPQHF. The CDR3 DNA sequence: TGTGCCAGCAGCCCCGACAGGGCCGGTCAGCCCCAGCATTTT.

This rearrangement joins TRBV4-3 to TRBJ2-3, with D possibly TRBD2 on 6 matching bases. The CDR3 sequence is 18 residues long. V lost 2 bases and J 0 bases, leaving 18 bases between the germline ends. Germline V gene lookup returns CDR1 LGHNA and CDR2 YSLEER. The CDR3 nucleotides are TGCGCCAGCAGCCAACTCCCTAGCGAAACGACTAGCACAGATACGCAGTATTTT. Protein product: CASSQLPSETTSTDTQYF.

This chain joins TRBV18 and TRBJ1-4; the match to TRBD1 covers 8 bases. CDR1 is KGHSH and CDR2 is LQKENI in the germline V gene. The V and J ends lost 5 bases and 3 bases, in that order; junction bases with no gene match: 5. The CDR3 consists of 15 residues. The CDR3 sequence: CASSTGQGPNEKLFF. DNA for the CDR3: TGTGCCAGCTCAACTGGACAGGGCCCTAATGAAAAACTGTTTTTT. The entire variable domain, with the rest obtained from reference TRBV18 and TRBJ1-4, is as follows: NAGVMQNPRHLVRRRGQEARLRCSPMKGHSHVYWYRQLPEEGLKFMVYLQKENIIDESGMPKERFSAEFPKEGPSILRIQQVVRGDSAAYFCASSTGQGPNEKLFFGSGTQLSVL.

The genes are TRBV5-1 and TRBJ1-5, with D possibly matching TRBD1 (6 bases). Germline CDR1 and CDR2: SGHRS and YFSETQ. V was clipped by 3 bases and J by 1 base, with 11 bases between them. This CDR3 has 15 residues. The CDR3 coding sequence is TGCGCCAGCAGCTGGGGGGGACAAAGCAATCAGCCCCAGCATTTT. Translating gives CASSWGGQSNQPQHF.

This clone was counted once. The chain has TRBV28 and TRBJ1-6; 11 nucleotides agree with TRBD1. This CDR3 contains 16 residues. V lost 6 bases, J lost 9 bases, and 10 bases stayed unmatched. Germline V gene sequence: CDR1 MDHEN, CDR2 SYDVKM. CDR3 sequence reads: CASSYRTGGFGSPLHF. CDR3 coding DNA: TGTGCCAGCAGCTATCGGACAGGGGGCTTTGGTTCACCCCTCCACTTT.

This chain uses TRBV7-8 with TRBJ2-7, with a tentative D call TRBD2 (6 bases). Between the trimmed V and J ends, which lost 7 bases and 2 bases, there was a span of 15 bases. The CDR3 has 14 amino acids. Per the germline V gene, CDR1 is SGHVS and CDR2 is FQNEAQ. The CDR3 sequence is CASIPRAGPYEQYF. The DNA of the CDR3 is TGTGCCAGCATTCCTCGGGCGGGACCCTACGAGCAGTACTTC.

The genes are TRBV7-9 and TRBJ2-1; 10 nucleotides agree with TRBD2. Trimming at V came to 1 base and at J to 7 bases, leaving 7 bases not matched to a gene. Germline V gives CDR1 SEHNR, CDR2 FQNEAQ (reference sequence). This CDR3 has 16 residues. In DNA, the CDR3 is TGTGCCAGCAGCTTAGTCGCTAGCGGGAGACGGAATGAGCAGTTCTTC. Translated: CASSLVASGRRNEQFF.

This rearrangement joins TRBV6-4 to TRBJ2-2; weak D call: TRBD2 (6 bases). V lost 0 bases to trimming and J lost 9 bases, with 20 bases between them. CDR1 is MRHNA, CDR2 SNTAGT, per germline. CDR3 size: 17 residues. DNA of the CDR3: TGTGCCAGCAGTGACTCGAGTCGAGCGGGTGGTCCCTGGGAGCTGTTTTTT. Its protein is CASSDSSRAGGPWELFF.

As regards this clone: One junction end does not reproduce the germline sequence, and a read error may be involved. The chain carries TRBV7-7 and TRBJ2-1, with 10 positions matching TRBD2. The CDR3 has 16 amino acids. Germline CDR1 SSHAT, CDR2 FNYEAQ (reference sequence). CDR3 sequence (DNA): TGTGCTAGCAGCCTAGGACTAGCGGTCGGGTTTGAAGAGCAGTTCTTC. Its protein is CASSLGLAVGFEEQFF.

This clone has only a few counts. The CDR3 protein is CASSLTGQGGYEQYF. CDR3 in DNA: TGTGCCAGCAGTTTAACGGGACAGGGGGGATACGAGCAGTACTTC. The rearrangement joins TRBV28 to TRBJ2-7; 11 bases match TRBD1. This CDR3 is built from 15 residues. V lost 2 bases and J lost 4; bases outside the gene matches: 4. Germline V lookup: CDR1 MDHEN, CDR2 SYDVKM.

This chain connects TRBV16 to TRBJ2-7; 10 bases map to TRBD1. The CDR3 contains 14 residues. The germline V gene encodes CDR1 KGHSY and CDR2 FQNENV. J lost 3 bases, V lost 1 base, and 0 bases had no gene match. The CDR3 nucleotides read TGTGCCAGCAGCCAATGGGACAGGGGCTACGAGCAGTACTTC. Translating it yields CASSQWDRGYEQYF.